These 9 T cell receptor beta chains came from one sample sequenced in a study of blood T cell repertoires in COVID-19. Generated by immunoSEQ multiplex PCR, the TCRdb table keeps only in-frame clones and is missing some. The sample holds roughly 200,000 clones, approximately 86% seen once. Sequencing used peripheral blood. Receptors were obtained from a woman aged 25 to 39 with COVID-19, enrolled during active disease.

The table lists this clone with a count of one. The chain's CDR3 is CAIRGPGQGFTEAFF. CDR3 DNA sequence: TGTGCCATCAGGGGACCTGGACAGGGATTTACTGAAGCTTTCTTT. J is TRBJ1-1 and V is TRBV10-3; 8 bases are shared with TRBD1. V trimming: 6 bases; J trimming: 5 bases; junction bases outside the gene matches: 11. Germline V gene data show CDR1 as ENHRY and CDR2 as SYGVKD. CDR3 length equals 15 residues.

The rearrangement links TRBV27 to TRBJ2-1, with D tentatively TRBD1 (6 bases). Trimming shortened V by 3 bases and J by 3 bases, and 15 bases separated the two germline ends. Germline V CDR1 and CDR2: MNHEY, SMNVEV (reference sequence). CDR3 length equals 16 residues. The CDR3 DNA reads TGTGCCAGCAGTTTCCTCGTTCTAGGGGGCTACAATGAGCAGTTCTTC. This codes for CASSFLVLGGYNEQFF.

The V gene is TRBV6-2 or TRBV6-3, the J gene TRBJ2-7; TRBD1 aligns across 8 bases. The CDR3 has 15 amino acids. Trimming cost V 6 bases and J 0 bases; bases outside gene matches: 7. Per germline, CDR1 MNHEY and CDR2 SVGEGT. The CDR3 spells CASSRLQGGSYEQYF. Written as DNA, the CDR3 is TGTGCCAGCAGCCGTCTACAGGGGGGCTCCTACGAGCAGTACTTC.

The gene calls are TRBV7-3 and TRBJ2-1; 10 bases line up with TRBD2. The germline gives CDR1 SGHTA, CDR2 FQGTGA. This CDR3 spans 15 amino acids. Trimming removed 5 bases from V and 3 bases from J; junction bases left unmatched: 4. In DNA, the CDR3 is TGTGCCAGCAGCGAAACTAGCGGGGACTACAATGAGCAGTTCTTC. Protein: CASSETSGDYNEQFF.

The chain is built from TRBV6-5 and TRBJ2-3; perhaps TRBD2 as D (6 bases). The length of the CDR3 is 16 residues. The V end lost 0 bases, the J end lost 4 bases, and 14 bases lay between the germline ends. The germline gives CDR1 MNHEY, CDR2 SVGAGI. In DNA form, the CDR3 reads TGTGCCAGCAGTTACTCGGCGGGACGGAGGGCAGATACGCAGTATTTT. Translating gives CASSYSAGRRADTQYF.

The V and J genes are TRBV7-2 and TRBJ2-3, with 9 nucleotides matching TRBD2. The CDR3 is 18 residues long. V lost 3 bases to trimming and J lost 3 bases; unmatched junction nucleotides: 13. The germline V gene encodes CDR1 SGHTA and CDR2 FQGNSA. Here the CDR3 reads CASSLPRGGSARTDTQYF. As DNA, the CDR3 is TGTGCCAGCAGCTTGCCGCGGGGGGGAAGCGCGCGGACAGATACGCAGTATTTT.

The rearrangement joins TRBV6-1 to TRBJ1-5; a possible D gene is TRBD1 (5 bases). V lost 1 base and J lost 5, with 12 bases in between. Germline-derived CDR1 and CDR2 are MNHNS and SASEGT. There are 15 residues in the CDR3. In nucleotides, the CDR3 is TGTGCCAGCAGTGAAGGGACACCTGAAGATCAGCCCCAGCATTTT. Amino acids: CASSEGTPEDQPQHF.

As to this clone: This sample also contains other DNA sequences that code for the same CDR3. J is TRBJ1-2 and V is TRBV5-1, with TRBD1 matching 7 bases. Germline CDR1 reads SGHRS; CDR2 reads YFSETQ. This CDR3 is built from 13 residues. V was pared by 5 bases and J by 3 bases, with 4 bases of the junction left unmatched. The CDR3 DNA reads as TGCGCCAGCAGTTTTGACAGGGACTATGGCTACACCTTC. Translated: CASSFDRDYGYTF.

In this sample, this clone turned up once. This sequence joins TRBV30 and TRBJ2-1; 11 bases align to TRBD2. The CDR3 has 14 residues. The germline V gene has CDR1 GTSNPN and CDR2 SVGIG (reference sequence). After removal of 2 bases from V and 9 bases from J, the junction contained 6 bases not matched to a gene. CDR3 sequence (DNA): TGTGCCTGGAGTTGGACTGGACTAGCGGGTGAGCAGTTCTTC. Amino acids: CAWSWTGLAGEQFF.